This record concerns one T cell receptor (beta chain) sequence. Its cognate antigen has yet to be identified. Per-base qualities were not stored, and no clone one base away is much larger. The immunoSEQ Assay, a bias-controlled multiplex PCR, was used to amplify TCRbeta CDR3 regions from genomic DNA. The paper's processing steps were these. The number of nucleated cells in each sample was estimated by amplification of reference gene primers within the assay. To quantify the absolute abundance of each unique TCRbeta CDR3 rearrangement, sequence reads were collapsed and filtered. For each sample, productive Simpson clonality was calculated as the square root of Simpson's diversity index over productive rearrangements. TCRdb stores this immuneACCESS table with in-frame sequences only. Part of the clones is absent; in the studies checked, under half of the shortfall reflects unresolved V genes, and no reason is known for the rest. The V and J calls and clone size are taken from that table; D and trimming were inferred from the DNA. Here the sample has 390,000 or so clones; around 89% occur a single time. Around 3% of the sample is held by the ten biggest clonotypes.

This sample was included in a study of blood T cell repertoires in COVID-19 (TCRdb year 2020). General notes on the study: The collaborator samples originated in the United States, Italy and Spain and spanned the acute and convalescent phases of COVID-19. The prospective study material was composed of cDNA or gDNA derived from T cells, B-cell-depleted T cells, or PBMCs. Subjects who had been exposed to COVID-19, were actively infected with it, or had recovered from it provided the deeply sampled blood TCRbeta repertoires that made up the dataset. A freely available public database, intended as a resource for researchers studying the immune response to SARS-CoV-2, is where the repertoires were released. The samples were drawn from two sources: the first 160 participants of the ongoing ImmuneRACE study, and 1,254 subjects contributed by 6 global collaborators. Sample metadata almost always included a de-identified subject ID, COVID-19 status, age in years and sex. Where available, HLA class I and class II types were obtained from metadata supplied by the sample provider rather than from assay-based typing. Findings and caveats that apply to the study as a whole: How much clinical and demographic metadata was included differed by source and by participant, and the metadata was provided uncurated.

The trim is 7 bases for V and 8 bases for J, with a gap of 9 bases between the germline ends. From the cysteine up to the phenylalanine, the CDR3 has a length of 11 residues. The read is trimmed to its CDR3 DNA, 33 bases read in frame from base 1. CDR1 and CDR2 (MNHEY, SMNVEV) derive from the germline V gene (reference sequence). One collaborating source in Seattle enrolled patients during active infection and followed them longitudinally through the course of disease. Collaborating institutions collected whole blood in K2EDTA tubes following their own protocols. For TCRbeta analysis, collaborators shipped samples as frozen whole blood, isolated PBMCs, or DNA extracted from either of those sample types.

Here the chain combines TRBV27 and TRBJ2-4; TRBD2 could be the D gene, as 5 bases match. This sequence was found in a woman aged 25-40 years with COVID-19, enrolled during active disease. Input material: peripheral blood. CDR3 loop: CASTFGDIQYF. The nucleotide sequence is given as TGTGCCAGCACTTTCGGGGACATTCAGTACTTC.